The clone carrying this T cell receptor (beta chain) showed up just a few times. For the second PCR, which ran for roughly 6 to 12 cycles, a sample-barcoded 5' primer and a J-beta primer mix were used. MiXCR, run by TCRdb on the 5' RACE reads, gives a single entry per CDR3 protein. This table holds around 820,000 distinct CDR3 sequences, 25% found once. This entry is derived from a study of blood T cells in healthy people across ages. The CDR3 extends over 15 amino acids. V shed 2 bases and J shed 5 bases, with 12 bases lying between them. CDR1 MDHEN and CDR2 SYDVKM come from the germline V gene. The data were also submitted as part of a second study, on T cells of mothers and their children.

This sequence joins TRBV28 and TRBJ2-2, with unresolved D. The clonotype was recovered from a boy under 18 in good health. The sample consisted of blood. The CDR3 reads CASSLDQRNTGELFF. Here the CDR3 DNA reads TGTGCCAGCAGTTTAGACCAGAGAAATACCGGGGAGCTGTTTTTT. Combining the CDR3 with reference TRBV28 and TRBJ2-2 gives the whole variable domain DVKVTQSSRYLVKRTGEKVFLECVQDMDHENMFWYRQDPGLGLRLIYFSYDVKMKEKGDIPEGYSVSREKKERFSLILESASTNQTSMYLCASSLDQRNTGELFFGEGSRLTVL.